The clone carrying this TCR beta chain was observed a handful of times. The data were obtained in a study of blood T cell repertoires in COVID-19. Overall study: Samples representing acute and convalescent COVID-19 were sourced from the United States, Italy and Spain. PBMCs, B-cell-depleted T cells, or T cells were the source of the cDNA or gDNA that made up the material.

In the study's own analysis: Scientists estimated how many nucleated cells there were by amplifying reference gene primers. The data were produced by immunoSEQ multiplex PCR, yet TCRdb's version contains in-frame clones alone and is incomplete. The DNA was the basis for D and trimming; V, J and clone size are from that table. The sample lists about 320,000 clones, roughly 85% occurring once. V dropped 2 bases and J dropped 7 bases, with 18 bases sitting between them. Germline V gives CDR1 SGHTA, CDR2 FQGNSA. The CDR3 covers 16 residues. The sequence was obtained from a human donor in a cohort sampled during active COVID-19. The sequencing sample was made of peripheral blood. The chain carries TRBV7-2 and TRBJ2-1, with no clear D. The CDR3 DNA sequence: TGTGCCAGCAGCTTATTGGCTAGGTTGAATTCGAATGAGCAGTTCTTC. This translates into CASSLLARLNSNEQFF.